The 19 T cell receptor beta chains listed next were all sequenced from one sample in a study of T cells in Graves' hyperthyroidism and ophthalmopathy. TCR beta CDR3 region amplification was performed from RNA transcripts. Using the HTBI primer set, a first-round RT-PCR was run on the TCR CDR3. MiXCR, run by TCRdb on the multiplex PCR reads, gives a single entry per CDR3 protein. This table has about 300,000 distinct CDR3 sequences, roughly 17% appearing once. The sample comprised blood. All receptors derive from a man between 25 and 39 years old with Graves' hyperthyroidism.

Of note for this clonotype: A read error may be the cause here, since a much bigger clone is one base away. V usage is TRBV6-1 and J usage is TRBJ1-1; D unclear. V was pared by 6 bases and J by 0 bases, with 14 bases between. The germline CDR1 and CDR2 sequences are MNHNS and SASEGT. The CDR3 has 15 residues. The DNA for the CDR3 is TGTGCCAGCAGCCACTGGGCTGCTATGAACACTGAAGCTTTCTTT. Translated: CASSHWAAMNTEAFF.

The rearrangement links TRBV5-1 to TRBJ2-7; 7 bases line up with TRBD2. This CDR3 has 14 amino acids. Germline assignment: CDR1 SGHRS and CDR2 YFSETQ. The trim removed 2 bases at V and 6 bases at J, leaving 8 bases unmatched. The CDR3 coding sequence is TGCGCCAGCAGCTTTACGGGAGGAGTTGGCGAGCAGTACTTC. This gives the protein CASSFTGGVGEQYF.

This clonotype was counted at least ten times. The chain uses TRBV27 and TRBJ1-2; unclear D gene. The CDR3 is 12 residues long. Germline CDR1 is MNHEY and CDR2 is SMNVEV (reference sequence). Trimming cost V 3 bases and J 5 bases, with 7 bases left between them. The CDR3 region is CASSFNGYGYTF. The CDR3 region has the DNA TGTGCCAGCAGTTTTAACGGGTATGGCTACACCTTC.

This clonotype was picked up a small number of times. V usage is TRBV7-2 and J usage is TRBJ1-5, with D possibly TRBD1 on 6 matching bases. From germline, CDR1 is SGHTA and CDR2 FQGNSA. The CDR3 spans 16 residues. Trimming pared 7 bases from V and 1 base from J, leaving 17 bases between. CDR3 nucleotide sequence: TGTGCCAGCACAGGGAGGGGGGGGGGGAGCAATCAGCCCCAGCATTTT. It yields the protein CASTGRGGGSNQPQHF.

In this sample, this clonotype turned up many times. This chain joins TRBV5-1 and TRBJ2-5, with 14 bases matching TRBD2. V lost 0 bases to trimming and J lost 3 bases; unmatched junction nucleotides: 4. Germline values: CDR1 SGHRS, CDR2 YFSETQ. This CDR3 has 17 residues. The CDR3 region is CASSLGVGLAGEETQYF. The CDR3 DNA reads as TGCGCCAGCAGCTTGGGCGTGGGACTAGCGGGAGAAGAGACCCAGTACTTC.

This clonotype was seen many times. The chain is built from TRBV3-1 and TRBJ1-6, with 8 bases identical to TRBD1. The ends lost 4 bases at V and 8 bases at J; junction bases unmatched: 7. Germline V CDR1 and CDR2: LGHDT, YNNKEL (reference sequence). The CDR3 loop spans 15 amino acids. In DNA, the CDR3 is TGTGCCAGCAGCCCAGGGGGCGCGGGGGATTCACCCCTCCACTTT. Its translation is CASSPGGAGDSPLHF.

Details on this clonotype: It may be a read error: a sequence one base away is much more abundant. The J gene is TRBJ2-7, the V gene TRBV2; D unresolved. Deletions cut 4 bases from V and 6 bases from J, with 7 bases between. The germline V gene has CDR1 SNHLY and CDR2 FYNNEI. The CDR3 has 11 residues. The CDR3 sequence is CASSASVEQYF. CDR3 nucleotide sequence: TGTGCCAGCAGTGCCAGCGTCGAGCAGTACTTC.

The gene calls are TRBV6-1 and TRBJ1-1, with no clear D. Trimming shortened V by 4 bases and J by 2 bases, and 5 bases separated the two germline ends. Germline V gene data show CDR1 as MNHNS and CDR2 as SASEGT. The CDR3 is 12 amino acids. CDR3: CASSVSNTEAFF. The CDR3 region has the DNA TGTGCCAGCAGTGTAAGCAACACTGAAGCTTTCTTT.

The rearrangement uses TRBV30 and TRBJ2-3, with TRBD2 matching over 7 bases. Looked up from germline, CDR1 is GTSNPN and CDR2 is SVGIG (reference sequence). This CDR3 has 15 residues. Trimming at V came to 7 bases and at J to 4 bases, leaving 14 bases not matched to a gene. The CDR3 reads CASAEGGSRPDTQYF. The CDR3 nucleotides are TGTGCCTCGGCCGAGGGCGGGAGTCGGCCAGATACGCAGTATTTT.

Many counts were recorded for this clonotype. The chain carries TRBV20-1 and TRBJ2-7; possibly TRBD2 for D (6 bases). V shed 6 bases and J shed 2 bases, with 17 bases lying between them. This CDR3 has 14 residues. The germline V gene has CDR1 DFQATT and CDR2 SNEGSKA (reference sequence). The CDR3 DNA is TGCAGTGCGATAGACCGGGACTCACCCTACGAGCAGTACTTC. Its protein is CSAIDRDSPYEQYF.

In this sample, this clonotype turned up many times. The rearrangement joins TRBV27 to TRBJ1-1, with unresolved D. The germline V and J ends were trimmed by 0 bases and 0 bases, with 5 bases remaining between them. There are 14 residues in the CDR3. CDR1 is MNHEY and CDR2 is SMNVEV in the germline V gene (reference sequence). The DNA of the CDR3 is TGTGCCAGCAGTTTATCTCCCATGAACACTGAAGCTTTCTTT. As protein: CASSLSPMNTEAFF.

This clonotype was observed at least ten times. The CDR3 region has the DNA TGTGCCAGCAGCGGGCAGGGGGTCGCTGAAGCTTTCTTT. Encoded protein: CASSGQGVAEAFF. J is TRBJ1-1 and V is TRBV11-2; 7 nucleotides agree with TRBD1. Germline trimming cut 5 bases from V and 6 bases from J; bases unmatched to any gene: 6. The CDR3 has 13 amino acids. In germline, CDR1 is SGHAT, CDR2 FQNNGV.

This clonotype was detected ten times or more. V gene TRBV24-1 combines with J gene TRBJ2-1; TRBD2 matches 13 bases. The length of the CDR3 is 16 residues. Trimming removed 6 bases from V and 8 bases from J; junction bases left unmatched: 9. CDR1 KGHDR and CDR2 SFDVKD come from the germline V gene. This CDR3 is CATSKGGTSGIDEQFF. For the CDR3, the DNA is TGTGCCACCAGTAAAGGGGGGACTAGCGGGATCGATGAGCAGTTCTTC.

V is TRBV20-1 and J is TRBJ2-3; 12 nucleotides match TRBD2. CDR1 and CDR2 (germline): DFQATT, SNEGSKA (reference sequence). J gave up 3 bases and V 3 bases, and 10 bases lay outside the gene matches. The CDR3 is 17 amino acids. The chain's CDR3 is CSASPRTSGTRTDTQYF. The CDR3 DNA reads TGCAGTGCTAGCCCTAGGACTAGCGGGACCCGGACAGATACGCAGTATTTT.

This clonotype was recorded many times. The chain has TRBV7-9 and TRBJ2-1; TRBD2 matches 8 bases. The CDR3 length is 16 residues. The V segment lost 7 bases and the J segment 0 bases; nucleotides outside the gene matches: 8. CDR1 is SEHNR and CDR2 is FQNEAQ in the germline V gene (reference sequence). The CDR3 DNA follows: TGTGCCAGCACCGAAACTAGCGGTCACTCCTACAATGAGCAGTTCTTC. Protein: CASTETSGHSYNEQFF.

This clonotype has only a few counts. The gene calls are TRBV27 and TRBJ2-4; tentative D call: TRBD2 (5 bases). Looked up from germline, CDR1 is MNHEY and CDR2 is SMNVEV (reference sequence). Between the trimmed V and J ends, which lost 10 bases and 0 bases, there was a span of 13 bases. The CDR3 extends over 14 amino acids. This CDR3 is CATSLGVAKNIQYF. For the CDR3, the DNA is TGTGCCACCTCCCTCGGGGTAGCCAAAAACATTCAGTACTTC.

J is TRBJ2-7 and V is TRBV12-3 or TRBV12-4; TRBD2 agrees at 8 bases. The CDR3 runs 14 residues. V lost 5 bases and J lost 3; bases outside the gene matches: 6. CDR3 residues: CASSGSGSYYEQYF. As DNA, the CDR3 is TGTGCCAGCAGTGGAAGCGGGAGTTACTACGAGCAGTACTTC.

This clonotype showed up just a few times. The rearrangement links TRBV6-1 to TRBJ2-3; the match to TRBD2 covers 10 bases. The CDR3 length is 14 residues. Germline-derived CDR1 and CDR2 are MNHNS and SASEGT. The V gene end was trimmed by 10 bases and the J gene end by 0 bases; junction bases not matched to a gene: 4. CDR3 DNA: TGTGCCACCTCGACTAGCGGGAGCACAGATACGCAGTATTTT. Translating gives CATSTSGSTDTQYF.

DNA for the CDR3: TGTGCCAGCAGCGCCTCGGGGGGGCCCCAGCATTTT. Translating it yields CASSASGGPQHF. The genes are TRBV9 and TRBJ1-5, with D maybe TRBD1 (5 bases). Germline CDR1 SGDLS, CDR2 YYNGEE. This CDR3 spans 12 amino acids. V was trimmed by 3 bases and J by 9 bases, leaving 10 bases between them.